The count of the clone carrying this TCR beta chain is one. This CDR3 comprises 13 residues. After removal of 7 bases from V and 8 bases from J, the junction contained 10 bases not matched to a gene. From germline, CDR1 is SNHLY and CDR2 FYNNEI. Measured with immunoSEQ multiplex PCR; TCRdb has only the in-frame clones, and not every one. The data contain about 70,000 clones, 89% of them singletons. The data stem from a study of blood T cell repertoires in COVID-19. Study in general: T cells, B-cell-depleted T cells, or PBMCs supplied cDNA or gDNA.

The sequencing input was peripheral blood. The receptor's source is a man aged 55 to 70 with acute or convalescent COVID-19. The chain joins TRBV2 to TRBJ1-2; TRBD1 agrees at 7 bases. The CDR3 reads CASTRQGSGGYTF. CDR3 nucleotides: TGTGCCAGCACGAGACAGGGTTCGGGCGGCTACACCTTC.